The 23 T cell receptor beta chains below all came from one sample that was sequenced in a study of blood T cell repertoires in COVID-19. Measured with immunoSEQ multiplex PCR; TCRdb has only the in-frame clones, and not every one. The sample lists 150,000 to 200,000 clones, 87% occurring once. Material for sequencing was peripheral blood. These receptors came from a woman in her sixties or seventies with COVID-19, enrolled during active disease.

The chain uses TRBV5-1 and TRBJ2-7, with 8 bases aligning to TRBD2. Germline V gene data show CDR1 as SGHRS and CDR2 as YFSETQ. The CDR3 has 15 amino acids. V shed 0 bases and J 6 bases; nucleotides not matched to a gene: 8. The CDR3 region has the DNA TGCGCCAGCAGCTTGGCAGGTAGCGGGAAAATCGAGCAGTACTTC. Translation gives CASSLAGSGKIEQYF.

The chain uses TRBV29-1 and TRBJ1-2, with D maybe TRBD1 (5 bases). CDR3 size: 13 residues. The V gene lost 6 bases and the J gene lost 4 bases, with 15 bases spanning the gap. Germline V lookup: CDR1 SQVTM, CDR2 ANQGSEA. CDR3 protein: CSVESGESYGYTF. CDR3 bases: TGCAGCGTAGAGTCGGGGGAGAGCTATGGCTACACCTTC.

This clone has only a few counts. The chain recombines TRBV11-2 with TRBJ1-2; D perhaps matches TRBD1 (5 bases). V was clipped by 5 bases and J by 6 bases, with 16 bases between them. The CDR3 runs to 14 residues. The germline V gene encodes CDR1 SGHAT and CDR2 FQNNGV. The CDR3 nucleotides are TGTGCCAGCAGCGTCCCAGGGCCCATAAATGGCTACACCTTC. Translated: CASSVPGPINGYTF.

The chain carries TRBV7-2 and TRBJ1-4; 9 nucleotides agree with TRBD1. V trimming: 3 bases; J trimming: 8 bases; junction bases outside the gene matches: 7. Per the germline V gene, CDR1 is SGHTA and CDR2 is FQGNSA. This CDR3 spans 15 amino acids. The CDR3, as DNA: TGTGCCAGCAGCTTCACAGGGGGCGTTAGGGAAAAACTGTTTTTT. This codes for CASSFTGGVREKLFF.

J is TRBJ1-5 and V is TRBV6-1; TRBD1 is a possible D gene (5 bases). Germline assignment: CDR1 MNHNS and CDR2 SASEGT. The CDR3 covers 14 residues. Between the trimmed V and J ends, which lost 3 bases and 0 bases, there was a span of 6 bases. CDR3 bases: TGTGCCAGCAGTGACAGGGCTAGCAATCAGCCCCAGCATTTT. Translation: CASSDRASNQPQHF.

The chain couples TRBV5-1 to TRBJ1-1; D call uncertain. Trimming stripped 2 bases from V and 1 base from J, with 12 bases between. Germline CDR1 SGHRS, CDR2 YFSETQ. This CDR3 region has 15 residues. The chain's CDR3 is CASSLSPGSNTEAFF. The CDR3 DNA follows: TGCGCCAGCAGCTTATCACCCGGGTCGAACACTGAAGCTTTCTTT.

This chain uses TRBV5-1 with TRBJ2-2; no definite D call. CDR1 is SGHRS and CDR2 is YFSETQ in the germline V gene. V was trimmed by 5 bases and J by 7 bases, leaving 12 bases between them. The CDR3 consists of 13 residues. The CDR3 DNA sequence: TGCGCCAGCAGAAAATACCGCGGCGGGGAGCTGTTTTTT. Translated, it gives CASRKYRGGELFF.

The chain joins TRBV7-2 to TRBJ2-7; possible D gene TRBD2, 5 bases. Per the germline V gene, CDR1 is SGHTA and CDR2 is FQGNSA. Trimming stripped 3 bases from V and 0 bases from J, with 15 bases between. The length of the CDR3 is 16 residues. In nucleotides, the CDR3 is TGTGCCAGCAGCTTCGGACTCCCCAAAAGCTCCTACGAGCAGTACTTC. This translates into CASSFGLPKSSYEQYF.

The chain couples TRBV6-4 to TRBJ2-2, with a weak D call TRBD2 (6 bases). Germline-derived CDR1 and CDR2 are MRHNA and SNTAGT. The CDR3 totals 13 residues. Trimming left V 4 bases short and J 3 bases short, with 6 bases between. CDR3 residues: CASSASDTGELFF. The DNA of the CDR3 is TGTGCCAGCAGTGCTAGCGACACCGGGGAGCTGTTTTTT.

This rearrangement joins TRBV19 to TRBJ2-6, with TRBD1 matching over 7 bases. Germline V gene sequence: CDR1 LNHDA, CDR2 SQIVND (reference sequence). V dropped 5 bases and J dropped 0; count of bases not matched to a gene: 4. The CDR3 has 16 residues. The CDR3: CASSPTGSSGANVLTF. CDR3 coding DNA: TGTGCCAGTAGTCCGACAGGGAGCTCTGGGGCCAACGTCCTGACTTTC.

This clone was counted a few times. The chain joins TRBV15 to TRBJ1-1; D is perhaps TRBD1 (6 bases). Between the trimmed V and J ends, which lost 0 bases and 3 bases, there was a span of 14 bases. CDR1 and CDR2 from the germline V gene are LNHNV and YYDKDF (reference sequence). CDR3 size: 16 residues. The CDR3 loop is CATSRDQGHQYTEAFF. CDR3 DNA: TGTGCCACCAGCAGAGATCAGGGACACCAGTACACTGAAGCTTTCTTT.

This clone was counted a single time. The chain recombines TRBV7-2 with TRBJ2-7; 8 positions match TRBD1. Unmatched junction bases numbered 5, after V lost 0 bases and J lost 4 bases. This CDR3 contains 15 residues. Germline V gives CDR1 SGHTA, CDR2 FQGNSA. In DNA form, the CDR3 reads TGTGCCAGCAGCTTAGCCCCAGGGGGCGTTTACGAGCAGTACTTC. Protein: CASSLAPGGVYEQYF.

This chain links TRBV11-2 with TRBJ2-5, with a weak D call TRBD2 (5 bases). The germline V gene encodes CDR1 SGHAT and CDR2 FQNNGV. This CDR3 is 16 amino acids long. V lost 2 bases, J lost 4 bases, and 17 bases lay in between. For the CDR3, the DNA is TGTGCCAGCAGCTTATTAAGGACTCCGGGCGGAGAGACCCAGTACTTC. It is translated as CASSLLRTPGGETQYF.

The chain employs TRBV2 and TRBJ2-3, with 12 positions matching TRBD2. CDR1 SNHLY and CDR2 FYNNEI come from the germline V gene. CDR3 length: 17 residues. V gave up 2 bases and J gave up 3 bases; unmatched junction bases: 6. CDR3 residues: CASSERRLAGVTDTQYF. The CDR3, as DNA: TGTGCCAGCAGTGAACGTCGACTAGCGGGGGTGACAGATACGCAGTATTTT.

This clone occurred a few times. The V call is TRBV7-8, the J call TRBJ1-2; 7 bases line up with TRBD1. The CDR3 loop spans 15 amino acids. The J segment lost 2 bases and the V segment lost 4 bases, leaving 7 bases of the junction unmatched. Germline loops: CDR1 SGHVS, CDR2 FQNEAQ. The CDR3 coding sequence is TGTGCCAGCAGCTCGCGGGACAGTGGGAACTATGGCTACACCTTC. Amino acid sequence: CASSSRDSGNYGYTF.

This clone has just one count. The chain employs TRBV24-1 and TRBJ2-6, with D uncertain. The CDR3 runs to 17 residues. The germline V gene has CDR1 KGHDR and CDR2 SFDVKD. The V end lost 4 bases, the J end lost 0 bases, and 12 bases lay between the germline ends. This chain's CDR3 is CATSDTKPGSGANVLTF. In DNA, the CDR3 is TGTGCCACCAGTGACACTAAACCGGGCTCTGGGGCCAACGTCCTGACTTTC.

Points on this clone: The sample carries other DNA sequences with the same CDR3. The rearrangement links TRBV18 to TRBJ1-3; a weak D match, TRBD1 (6 bases). The CDR3 spans 15 residues. V was pared by 3 bases and J by 2 bases, with 11 bases between. Germline V CDR1 and CDR2: KGHSH, LQKENI. CDR3 amino acids: CASSPGAGTGNTIYF. As DNA, the CDR3 is TGTGCCAGCTCACCGGGGGCAGGAACTGGAAACACCATATATTTT.

The V gene is TRBV5-1, the J gene TRBJ2-7; perhaps TRBD2 as D (6 bases). The germline gives CDR1 SGHRS, CDR2 YFSETQ. V shed 4 bases and J shed 2 bases, with 13 bases lying between them. This CDR3 region has 14 residues. The CDR3 DNA reads TGCGCCAGCAGCAGCGACGGGGGACCCTACGAGCAGTACTTC. Translation gives CASSSDGGPYEQYF.

The chain links TRBV7-2 to TRBJ2-5, with 9 bases matching TRBD1. After removal of 5 bases from V and 4 bases from J, the junction contained 2 bases not matched to a gene. This CDR3 has 13 residues. In germline, CDR1 is SGHTA, CDR2 FQGNSA. The CDR3 loop is CASSKGQGETQYF. In nucleotides, the CDR3 is TGTGCCAGCAGCAAGGGACAGGGAGAGACCCAGTACTTC.

This clone was picked up a small number of times. The gene calls are TRBV5-1 and TRBJ2-3, with 11 bases aligning to TRBD2. Per the germline V gene, CDR1 is SGHRS and CDR2 is YFSETQ. Losses at the gene ends were 0 bases for V and 2 bases for J; bases not matched to a gene: 5. CDR3 length equals 17 residues. The CDR3 here is CASSLASSGGITDTQYF. The CDR3 DNA follows: TGCGCCAGCAGCTTGGCCTCTAGCGGGGGGATCACAGATACGCAGTATTTT. The whole variable domain, filled in from reference TRBV5-1 and TRBJ2-3, reads KAGVTQTPRYLIKTRGQQVTLSCSPISGHRSVSWYQQTPGQGLQFLFEYFSETQRNKGNFPGRFSGRQFSNSRSEMNVSTLELGDSALYLCASSLASSGGITDTQYFGPGTRLTVL.

The chain joins TRBV5-1 to TRBJ2-6; unclear D gene. In germline, CDR1 is SGHRS, CDR2 YFSETQ. The CDR3 covers 16 residues. V lost 0 bases and J lost 0, with 7 bases in between. CDR3 nucleotide sequence: TGCGCCAGCAGCTTGGCCCTGTCCTCTGGGGCCAACGTCCTGACTTTC. Amino acid sequence: CASSLALSSGANVLTF.

The chain carries TRBV27 and TRBJ2-1; 10 bases align to TRBD2. In germline, CDR1 is MNHEY, CDR2 SMNVEV (reference sequence). This CDR3 spans 17 amino acids. V lost 3 bases to trimming and J lost 1 base; unmatched junction nucleotides: 6. The CDR3 reads CASSFIAGGVSYNEQFF. DNA for the CDR3: TGTGCCAGCAGTTTTATAGCGGGGGGAGTATCCTACAATGAGCAGTTCTTC.

In this sample, this clone turned up once. V usage is TRBV5-6 and J usage is TRBJ2-1, with 7 bases that match TRBD2. V was pared by 2 bases and J by 7 bases, with 6 bases of the junction left unmatched. The CDR3 loop spans 14 amino acids. Per germline, CDR1 SGHDT and CDR2 YYEEEE. CDR3 nucleotide sequence: TGTGCCAGCAGCTTTGGGCGGGGGAAGAATGAGCAGTTCTTC. This translates into CASSFGRGKNEQFF. Using reference TRBV5-6 and TRBJ2-1 for the parts outside the CDR3, the full variable domain is DAGVTQSPTHLIKTRGQQVTLRCSPKSGHDTVSWYQQALGQGPQFIFQYYEEEERQRGNFPDRFSGHQFPNYSSELNVNALLLGDSALYLCASSFGRGKNEQFFGPGTRLTVL.